This T cell receptor beta chain was recorded in a study of blood T cell repertoires in COVID-19. The overall study: T cells, B-cell-depleted T cells, or PBMCs supplied cDNA or gDNA.

Donors were grouped by their self-reported clinical history. Method: immunoSEQ multiplex PCR; TCRdb's copy keeps in-frame clones and lacks some. The profile covers around 49,000 clones, with about 72% appearing a single time and about 6% taken by the ten largest. The sequence was obtained from a woman between 45 and 65 years old with acute COVID-19. The sample was PBMCs or T cells enriched from blood (not recorded which).

The CDR3 nucleotides are TGCGCCAGCGACCCCCTGGGACAGACGAACACCGGGGAGCTGTTTTTT. This codes for CASDPLGQTNTGELFF. The rearrangement uses TRBV10-2 and TRBJ2-2; 7 bases are shared with TRBD1. J gave up 0 bases and V 8 bases, and 9 bases lay outside the gene matches. Germline CDR1 and CDR2: WSHSY and SAAADI. This CDR3 has 16 residues.